The 25 T cell receptor beta chains reported below all come from one sample, sequenced in a study of breast tumors, draining lymph nodes, adjacent tissues. Axillary draining lymph nodes of breast cancer patients supplied the node samples. TCRdb reanalysed the multiplex PCR reads using MiXCR and keeps one entry per CDR3 protein. The data contain more than 100,000 distinct CDR3 sequences, about a fifth of them singletons. The sample was axillary lymph node tissue. The source of these receptors is a female donor with breast cancer. Some clones in this sample may be carry-over from other donors' samples.

This clonotype showed up many times. The V and J genes are TRBV6-5 and TRBJ1-6; the D gene is possibly TRBD1 (5 bases). This CDR3 spans 17 amino acids. Germline-derived CDR1 and CDR2 are MNHEY and SVGAGI. V was pared by 0 bases and J by 7 bases, with 16 bases between. The CDR3 coding sequence is TGTGCCAGCAGTTACTCGAAACTTCAGGGCGGGAATTCACCCCTCCACTTT. Protein sequence: CASSYSKLQGGNSPLHF.

A remark on this clonotype: A much larger clone differs by one base, so this may be a read error. V and J are TRBV15 and TRBJ1-4, with TRBD1 matching over 10 bases. Germline V gives CDR1 LNHNV, CDR2 YYDKDF (reference sequence). The CDR3 is 19 residues long. The CDR3 coding sequence is TGTGCCACCAGCAGAGATGGGCGGGACAGGGGCTCCTCGGATAAAAAACTGCTTTTT. It codes for CATSRDGRDRGSSDKKLLF.

About this clonotype itself: Likely a read error: the CDR3 ends without its conserved phenylalanine or tryptophan. The V and J genes are TRBV19 and TRBJ1-6, with TRBD1 identical over 7 bases. J gave up 3 bases and V 4 bases, and 0 bases lay outside the gene matches. This CDR3 comprises 14 residues. The V gene's germline CDR1 is LNHDA and CDR2 SQIVND (reference sequence). CDR3: CASSTGGYNSPLHS. The CDR3 DNA reads TGTGCCAGTAGTACAGGGGGCTATAATTCACCCCTCCACTCT.

The rearrangement links TRBV28 to TRBJ1-5; TRBD1 might be the D (6 bases). The CDR3 consists of 14 residues. The V end lost 1 base, the J end lost 2 bases, and 6 bases lay between the germline ends. Germline V gives CDR1 MDHEN, CDR2 SYDVKM. CDR3 sequence: CASSLSGGNQPQHF. The CDR3 nucleotides read TGTGCCAGCAGTTTATCAGGGGGCAATCAGCCCCAGCATTTT. The whole variable domain, filled in from reference TRBV28 and TRBJ1-5, reads DVKVTQSSRYLVKRTGEKVFLECVQDMDHENMFWYRQDPGLGLRLIYFSYDVKMKEKGDIPEGYSVSREKKERFSLILESASTNQTSMYLCASSLSGGNQPQHFGDGTRLSIL.

This clonotype was counted many times. This chain uses TRBV11-2 with TRBJ2-5, with a possible D match to TRBD2 (5 bases). The CDR3 runs 15 residues. Germline V CDR1 and CDR2: SGHAT, FQNNGV. V dropped 1 base and J dropped 4 bases, with 13 bases sitting between them. CDR3 coding DNA: TGTGCCAGCAGCTTAGGTCGATTAGGAGGAGAGACCCAGTACTTC. Amino acids: CASSLGRLGGETQYF.

This clonotype was found many times. The rearrangement uses TRBV24-1 and TRBJ2-2; D uncertain. Germline assignment: CDR1 KGHDR and CDR2 SFDVKD. CDR3 size: 14 residues. V was shortened by 1 base and J by 4 bases, with 6 bases between the two germline ends. CDR3 in DNA: TGTGCCACCAGTGATTTCGGTAGCACCGGGGAGCTGTTTTTT. Encoded protein: CATSDFGSTGELFF.

A remark on this clonotype: This may be a read error: a much more frequent sequence differs by one nucleotide. The chain combines TRBV12-3 or TRBV12-4 with TRBJ2-1; no clear D gene. The CDR3 is made up of 13 amino acids. The CDR3 loop reads CASSFSAPNEQSF. The CDR3 region has the DNA TGTGCCAGCAGTTTCTCCGCTCCCAATGAGCAGTCCTTC.

V usage is TRBV28 and J usage is TRBJ1-3; D not certain. V was trimmed by 5 bases and J by 0 bases, leaving 11 bases between them. In germline, CDR1 is MDHEN, CDR2 SYDVKM. The CDR3 totals 15 residues. The CDR3 sequence: CASSPGSVSGNTIYF. The CDR3 region has the DNA TGTGCCAGCAGTCCCGGCTCGGTCTCTGGAAACACCATATATTTT.

This chain uses TRBV6-5 with TRBJ2-3; 10 positions match TRBD1. Germline CDR1 is MNHEY and CDR2 is SVGAGI. J gave up 5 bases and V 4 bases, and 6 bases lay outside the gene matches. The CDR3 runs 15 residues. The CDR3 spells CASSFDRGRRDTQYF. The DNA for the CDR3 is TGTGCCAGCAGTTTCGACAGGGGGCGCAGAGATACGCAGTATTTT.

A remark on this clonotype: This could be a read error, since a much larger clone is one nucleotide away. The CDR3 DNA is TGTGCCGGCAGTGGGGCGGGGCGCGCCGGGGAGCTGTTTTTT. Its protein product is CAGSGAGRAGELFF. This chain links TRBV2 with TRBJ2-2, with D possibly being TRBD2 (6 bases). The CDR3 has 14 amino acids. The germline gives CDR1 SNHLY, CDR2 FYNNEI.

The table lists this clonotype with many counts. This chain joins TRBV5-1 and TRBJ2-2, with 10 bases fitting TRBD1. The CDR3 loop spans 16 amino acids. V shed 4 bases and J 7 bases; nucleotides not matched to a gene: 10. CDR1 is SGHRS and CDR2 is YFSETQ in the germline V gene. CDR3 residues: CASSPSDRGHGGELFF. The CDR3 nucleotides read TGCGCCAGCAGCCCGAGCGACAGGGGGCATGGCGGGGAGCTGTTTTTT.

As regards this clonotype: This may be a read error: a much more frequent sequence differs by one nucleotide. The V and J genes are TRBV19 and TRBJ2-2; maybe TRBD2 (5 bases). This CDR3 contains 17 residues. The ends were cut back, 3 bases at V and 5 bases at J, with 19 bases in the middle. Per germline, CDR1 LNHDA and CDR2 SQIVND (reference sequence). The CDR3 region has the DNA TGTGCCAGTAGTATCCGTGCCGGGAAGGTAAGGACCGGGGAGCTGTTTTTT. Translation gives CASSIRAGKVRTGELFF. Combining the CDR3 with reference TRBV19 and TRBJ2-2 gives the whole variable domain DGGITQSPKYLFRKEGQNVTLSCEQNLNHDAMYWYRQDPGQGLRLIYYSQIVNDFQKGDIAEGYSVSREKKESFPLTVTSAQKNPTAFYLCASSIRAGKVRTGELFFGEGSRLTVL.

Ten or more counts support this clonotype. The chain links TRBV10-1 to TRBJ2-3; D gene ambiguous. This CDR3 has 14 residues. Germline-derived CDR1 and CDR2 are WNHNN and SYGVQD (reference sequence). V lost 2 bases, J lost 2 bases, and 8 bases lay in between. CDR3 amino acids: CASSEDSYTDTQYF. In DNA, the CDR3 is TGCGCCAGCAGTGAGGATAGCTACACAGATACGCAGTATTTT.

This clonotype was recorded at least ten times. The chain uses TRBV7-2 and TRBJ2-2; 7 bases agree with TRBD2. The CDR3 totals 16 residues. With 2 bases clipped from V and 1 base from J, the junction kept 4 bases outside the gene matches. The V gene's germline CDR1 is SGHTA and CDR2 FQGNSA. The CDR3 spells CASSLRREMNTGELFF. As DNA, the CDR3 is TGTGCCAGCAGCTTACGGCGGGAGATGAACACCGGGGAGCTGTTTTTT.

The chain joins TRBV27 to TRBJ2-1, with 7 bases matching TRBD2. Germline V lookup: CDR1 MNHEY, CDR2 SMNVEV (reference sequence). J lost 7 bases, V lost 3 bases, and 6 bases had no gene match. The CDR3 has 14 amino acids. The CDR3 sequence: CASSFVREKNEQFF. In nucleotides, the CDR3 is TGTGCCAGCAGTTTCGTGCGGGAGAAGAATGAGCAGTTCTTC.

This clonotype occurred many times. V and J are TRBV28 and TRBJ1-6, with D possibly being TRBD1 (6 bases). V was shortened by 5 bases and J by 10 bases, with 18 bases between the two germline ends. The CDR3 has 15 amino acids. Germline V gives CDR1 MDHEN, CDR2 SYDVKM. The CDR3 DNA reads TGTGCCAGCAGTCCCCGCGAGGGGGGGCGATCACCCCTCCACTTT. Its translation: CASSPREGGRSPLHF.

This clonotype was recorded at least ten times. This rearrangement joins TRBV11-1 to TRBJ2-1; the D is unclear. The germline V gene encodes CDR1 SGHAT and CDR2 FQDESV (reference sequence). The CDR3 spans 14 residues. Trimming removed 1 base at V and 6 bases at J, with 10 bases between. CDR3 protein: CASSLVDVSNEQFF. The DNA for the CDR3 is TGTGCCAGCAGCTTAGTAGATGTCAGCAATGAGCAGTTCTTC.

At least ten counts were recorded for this clonotype. V usage is TRBV12-3 or TRBV12-4 and J usage is TRBJ2-6; possible D gene TRBD2, 5 bases. V lost 7 bases and J 8 bases, leaving 9 bases between the germline ends. This CDR3 has 12 residues. CDR3 in amino acids: CASTRGTNVLTF. For the CDR3, the DNA is TGTGCCAGCACCCGAGGGACCAACGTCCTGACTTTC.

This clonotype was counted many times. The genes are TRBV3-1 and TRBJ2-7; D is perhaps TRBD2 (5 bases). Trimming removed 4 bases from V and 1 base from J, with 14 bases in between. Germline V gene sequence: CDR1 LGHDT, CDR2 YNNKEL (reference sequence). This CDR3 has 15 amino acids. The CDR3 DNA reads TGTGCCAGCAGCCGGTCTAGCAAGTCATCCTACGAGCAGTACTTC. Its translation: CASSRSSKSSYEQYF.

A few counts support this clonotype. The chain recombines TRBV10-3 with TRBJ2-1; 11 nucleotides line up with TRBD2. The CDR3 contains 17 residues. J lost 6 bases, V lost 2 bases, and 9 bases had no gene match. Germline CDR1 reads ENHRY; CDR2 reads SYGVKD. CDR3 sequence: CAISEPTLAGGANEQFF. CDR3 sequence (DNA): TGTGCCATCAGTGAGCCCACGCTAGCGGGAGGTGCCAATGAGCAGTTCTTC.

This clonotype was detected a few times. The chain joins TRBV27 to TRBJ1-2, with 7 bases fitting TRBD1. CDR3 length equals 16 residues. Germline V gives CDR1 MNHEY, CDR2 SMNVEV (reference sequence). Trimming removed 3 bases from V and 8 bases from J; junction bases left unmatched: 15. CDR3 DNA: TGTGCCAGCAGTTTGTTGGCGGGACAGCAGTCCCTCGGCTACACCTTC. It specifies CASSLLAGQQSLGYTF.

The CDR3 coding sequence is TGTGCCAGCAGTGAAGTACGGGGGAACACCGGGGAGCTGTTTTTT. This translates into CASSEVRGNTGELFF. V is TRBV6-1 and J is TRBJ2-2; tentatively, D is TRBD2 (5 bases). CDR1 MNHNS and CDR2 SASEGT come from the germline V gene. This CDR3 has 15 amino acids. The ends were cut back, 1 base at V and 1 base at J, with 7 bases in the middle.

This clonotype was observed a few times. The gene calls are TRBV12-3 or TRBV12-4 and TRBJ2-1; 16 bases fit TRBD2. This CDR3 contains 16 residues. J gave up 9 bases and V 3 bases, and 5 bases lay outside the gene matches. The CDR3 reads CASSFGTSGRGGEQFF. Written as DNA, the CDR3 is TGTGCCAGCAGTTTCGGGACTAGCGGGAGGGGAGGTGAGCAGTTCTTC.

This clonotype has ten or more counts. CDR3 in amino acids: CASSYGTGEQFF. Written as DNA, the CDR3 is TGTGCCAGCAGTTACGGAACAGGTGAGCAGTTCTTC. The gene calls are TRBV6-5 and TRBJ2-1; a possible D gene is TRBD1 (5 bases). The CDR3 is made up of 12 amino acids. The V end lost 2 bases, the J end lost 9 bases, and 8 bases lay between the germline ends. The V gene's germline CDR1 is MNHEY and CDR2 SVGAGI.

This clonotype was observed many times. The genes are TRBV7-8 and TRBJ2-7, with D unresolved. Germline V CDR1 and CDR2: SGHVS, FQNEAQ. The CDR3 covers 15 residues. V was cut by 1 base and J by 2 bases, with 12 bases left in between. CDR3 amino acids: CASSLVADTTYEQYF. For the CDR3, the DNA is TGTGCCAGCAGCTTAGTGGCTGATACGACCTACGAGCAGTACTTC.